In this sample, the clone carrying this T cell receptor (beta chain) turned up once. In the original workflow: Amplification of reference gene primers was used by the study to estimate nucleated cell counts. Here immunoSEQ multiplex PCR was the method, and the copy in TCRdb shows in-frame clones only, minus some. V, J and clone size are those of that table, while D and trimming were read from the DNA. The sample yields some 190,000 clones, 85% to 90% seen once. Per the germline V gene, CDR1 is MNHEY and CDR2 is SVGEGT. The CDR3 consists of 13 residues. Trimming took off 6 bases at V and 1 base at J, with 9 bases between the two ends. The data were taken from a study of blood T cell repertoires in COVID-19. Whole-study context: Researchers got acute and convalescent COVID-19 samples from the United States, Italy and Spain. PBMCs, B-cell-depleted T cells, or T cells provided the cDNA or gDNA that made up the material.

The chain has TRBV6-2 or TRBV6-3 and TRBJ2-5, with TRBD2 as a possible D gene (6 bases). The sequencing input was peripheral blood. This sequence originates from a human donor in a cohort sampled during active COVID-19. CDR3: CASSRGLQETQYF. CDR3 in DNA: TGTGCCAGCAGCCGGGGACTCCAAGAGACCCAGTACTTC.